One sample yielded the 14 T cell receptor beta chains listed below, sequenced in a study of PD-L1 blockade in urothelial cancer. Noted time point: peripheral blood 6 weeks after treatment start. Assay: immunoSEQ multiplex PCR; the TCRdb copy retains only in-frame clones and omits some. The sample yields approximately 91,000 clones, around four fifths seen once. The sample consisted of PBMCs, taken around atezolizumab (anti-PD-L1) treatment. The receptors stem from a man between 65 and 80 years old with urothelial cancer.

The chain carries TRBV5-5 and TRBJ2-5; 7 bases agree with TRBD2. The CDR3 spans 15 residues. Losses at the gene ends were 4 bases for V and 2 bases for J; bases not matched to a gene: 8. The germline V gene has CDR1 SGHKS and CDR2 YYEKEE (reference sequence). The CDR3: CASSPRDYTQETQYF. CDR3 nucleotide sequence: TGTGCCAGCAGCCCCCGGGACTACACACAAGAGACCCAGTACTTC.

The table lists this clone with a few counts. Within the sample, other DNA sequences also encode this same CDR3. The gene calls are TRBV7-3 and TRBJ2-7; 11 bases are shared with TRBD1. Looked up from germline, CDR1 is SGHTA and CDR2 is FQGTGA. Trimming took 2 bases from V and 6 from J; bases not matched to a gene: 0. The CDR3 extends over 13 amino acids. The CDR3 nucleotides read TGTGCCAGCAGCTTAGGGACAGGGGGCGAGCAGTACTTC. Residues: CASSLGTGGEQYF.

This sequence joins TRBV2 and TRBJ1-1; a possible D gene is TRBD1 (5 bases). CDR3 length: 16 residues. Germline CDR1 is SNHLY and CDR2 is FYNNEI. Trimming pared 3 bases from V and 0 bases from J, leaving 14 bases between. The CDR3 nucleotides read TGTGCCAGCAGTGAGGGGCAGGGCCGGTTGAACACTGAAGCTTTCTTT. It is translated as CASSEGQGRLNTEAFF.

This chain uses TRBV5-5 with TRBJ2-7, with 8 bases aligning to TRBD1. Trimming removed 4 bases from V and 6 bases from J; junction bases left unmatched: 3. This CDR3 spans 12 amino acids. The germline V gene has CDR1 SGHKS and CDR2 YYEKEE (reference sequence). The CDR3 is CASSRDRGEQYF. CDR3 in DNA: TGTGCCAGCAGCCGAGACAGGGGCGAGCAGTACTTC.

With respect to this clone: Other DNA sequences in this sample translate to the same CDR3. The rearrangement uses TRBV5-4 and TRBJ1-4; 9 bases map to TRBD1. The CDR3 is 14 amino acids. Germline values: CDR1 SGHNT, CDR2 YYREEE (reference sequence). The trim removed 4 bases at V and 7 bases at J, leaving 5 bases unmatched. The CDR3 DNA sequence: TGTGCCAGCAGCCCGGGACAGGGTGGTGAAAAACTGTTTTTT. It specifies CASSPGQGGEKLFF.

J is TRBJ2-3 and V is TRBV4-2, with 11 bases identical to TRBD2. J was trimmed by 3 bases and V by 3 bases; bases with no gene match: 5. Germline V gene sequence: CDR1 LGHNA, CDR2 YNFKEQ. The CDR3 covers 16 residues. The CDR3 loop is CASSQELAGETDTQYF. The CDR3 bases are TGTGCCAGCAGCCAGGAACTAGCGGGAGAAACAGATACGCAGTATTTT.

This clone occurred once. V and J are TRBV7-3 and TRBJ2-1, with D maybe TRBD2 (6 bases). The CDR3 totals 11 residues. Between the trimmed V and J ends, which lost 5 bases and 9 bases, there was a span of 8 bases. In germline, CDR1 is SGHTA, CDR2 FQGTGA. CDR3 bases: TGTGCCAGCAGCCCCGGGGGTGAGCAGTTCTTC. Translating it yields CASSPGGEQFF. The full variable domain, rest sourced from reference TRBV7-3 and TRBJ2-1, is GAGVSQTPSNKVTEKGKYVELRCDPISGHTALYWYRQSLGQGPEFLIYFQGTGAADDSGLPNDRFFAVRPEGSVSTLKIQRTERGDSAVYLCASSPGGEQFFGPGTRLTVL.

The CDR3 sequence is CASSVTTGSGNTIYF. In nucleotides, the CDR3 is TGTGCCAGCAGCGTTACGACAGGGTCTGGAAACACCATATATTTT. The chain recombines TRBV9 with TRBJ1-3; 7 nucleotides match TRBD1. CDR3 length equals 15 residues. Germline CDR1 SGDLS, CDR2 YYNGEE. With 2 bases clipped from V and 1 base from J, the junction kept 3 bases outside the gene matches.

The table lists this clone with a count of one. The CDR3 loop is CASSFGTSYGYTF. CDR3 nucleotide sequence: TGTGCCAGCAGCTTTGGCACCTCCTATGGCTACACCTTC. The rearrangement joins TRBV11-3 to TRBJ1-2; unclear D gene. Germline CDR1 SGHNT, CDR2 YENEEA. The CDR3 contains 13 residues. V dropped 3 bases and J dropped 4 bases, with 9 bases sitting between them.

The V gene is TRBV9, the J gene TRBJ1-5, with a tentative D call TRBD1 (5 bases). The germline V and J ends were trimmed by 4 bases and 4 bases, with 15 bases remaining between them. The CDR3 is made up of 15 amino acids. Germline V lookup: CDR1 SGDLS, CDR2 YYNGEE. DNA of the CDR3: TGTGCCAGCAGCCCCGGGGCAGGAGGGAATCAGCCCCAGCATTTT. Protein: CASSPGAGGNQPQHF.

V usage is TRBV7-2 and J usage is TRBJ1-1; 7 bases map to TRBD1. CDR1 is SGHTA and CDR2 is FQGNSA in the germline V gene. CDR3 length: 14 residues. V lost 5 bases, J lost 1 base, and 4 bases stayed unmatched. The DNA of the CDR3 is TGTGCCAGCAGCACCCGGACAGGGAACACTGAAGCTTTCTTT. This sequence encodes CASSTRTGNTEAFF.

This clone was found once. The chain employs TRBV10-1 and TRBJ2-4; TRBD2 might be the D (6 bases). From germline, CDR1 is WNHNN and CDR2 SYGVQD (reference sequence). Trimming shortened V by 2 bases and J by 0 bases, and 20 bases separated the two germline ends. The CDR3 is made up of 19 amino acids. CDR3 coding DNA: TGCGCCAGCAGTGAGGAACCTCCGGGACTTCTCCTAGCCAAAAACATTCAGTACTTC. Its translation is CASSEEPPGLLLAKNIQYF.

The chain has TRBV27 and TRBJ2-7; TRBD1 matches 9 bases. With V trimmed by 5 bases and J by 9 bases, 8 bases remained unmatched. Per the germline V gene, CDR1 is MNHEY and CDR2 is SMNVEV (reference sequence). This CDR3 has 13 amino acids. CDR3 in DNA: TGTGCCAGCAGTACACAGGGGGCAATAGTGCAGTACTTC. Protein product: CASSTQGAIVQYF.

V and J are TRBV15 and TRBJ2-7; tentative D call: TRBD2 (5 bases). V was shortened by 0 bases and J by 1 base, with 7 bases between the two germline ends. CDR1 is LNHNV, CDR2 YYDKDF, per germline (reference sequence). CDR3 length equals 14 residues. This CDR3 reads CATSRDPGSYEQYF. CDR3 in DNA: TGTGCCACCAGCAGAGATCCGGGGTCCTACGAGCAGTACTTC.